A single count supports the clone carrying this T cell receptor (beta chain). Its antigen is not known. Only in-frame clones appear in the TCRdb table, and some are missing; sequencing was by immunoSEQ multiplex PCR. Counted here are 170,000 or so clones, 88% occurring once; the ten biggest clones make up approximately 10%. This specimen belongs to a study of T cell responses to AZD1222 COVID-19 vaccine. Study-wide results and limits: Possibly, clonal diversity was underestimated; donors were largely white British and included more females. Reportedly, nearly half the spike-specific TCRs target unmutated variant regions.

The receptor was isolated from an adult who received the AZD1222 COVID-19 vaccine. Here the sequenced sample was peripheral blood, taken 28 days after the second AZD1222 dose.

CDR3 nucleotides: TGCAGCGTGAGGACTAGCGGGGTTGCAGATACGCAGTATTTT. Residues: CSVRTSGVADTQYF. V and J are TRBV29-1 and TRBJ2-3; 12 nucleotides agree with TRBD2. Germline V gene lookup returns CDR1 SQVTM and CDR2 ANQGSEA. There are 14 residues in the CDR3. J gave up 4 bases and V 6 bases, and 5 bases lay outside the gene matches.